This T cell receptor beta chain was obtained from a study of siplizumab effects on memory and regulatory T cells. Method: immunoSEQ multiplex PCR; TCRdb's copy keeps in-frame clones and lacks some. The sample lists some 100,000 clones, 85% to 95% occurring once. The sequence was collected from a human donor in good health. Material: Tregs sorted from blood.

This CDR3 reads CASSIKGYTEAFF. Written as DNA, the CDR3 is TGTGCCAGTAGTATAAAGGGATACACTGAAGCTTTCTTT. This sequence joins TRBV19 and TRBJ1-1; D call uncertain. The germline CDR1 and CDR2 sequences are LNHDA and SQIVND (reference sequence). The CDR3 covers 13 residues. The V end was cut by 2 bases, the J end by 3 bases, with 7 bases between.